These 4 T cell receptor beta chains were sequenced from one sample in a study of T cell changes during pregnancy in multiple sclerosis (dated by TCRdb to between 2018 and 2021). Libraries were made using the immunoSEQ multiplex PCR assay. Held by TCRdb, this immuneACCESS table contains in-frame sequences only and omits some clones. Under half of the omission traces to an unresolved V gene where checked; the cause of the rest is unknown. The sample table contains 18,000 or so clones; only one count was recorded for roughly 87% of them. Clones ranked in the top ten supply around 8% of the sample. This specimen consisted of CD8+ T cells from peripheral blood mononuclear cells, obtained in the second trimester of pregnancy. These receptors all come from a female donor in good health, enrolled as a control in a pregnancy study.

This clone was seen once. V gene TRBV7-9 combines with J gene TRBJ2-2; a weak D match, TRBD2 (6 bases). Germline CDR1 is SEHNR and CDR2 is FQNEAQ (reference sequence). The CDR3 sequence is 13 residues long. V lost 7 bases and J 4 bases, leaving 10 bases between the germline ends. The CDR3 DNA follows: TGTGCCAGCATGGCGGGGCTCACCGGGGAGCTGTTTTTT. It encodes CASMAGLTGELFF.

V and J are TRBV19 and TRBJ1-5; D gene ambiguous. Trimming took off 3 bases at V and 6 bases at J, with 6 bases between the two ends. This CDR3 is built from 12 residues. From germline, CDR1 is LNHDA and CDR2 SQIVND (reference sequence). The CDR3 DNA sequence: TGTGCCAGTAGTATGGGGAGTCAGCCCCAGCATTTT. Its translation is CASSMGSQPQHF.

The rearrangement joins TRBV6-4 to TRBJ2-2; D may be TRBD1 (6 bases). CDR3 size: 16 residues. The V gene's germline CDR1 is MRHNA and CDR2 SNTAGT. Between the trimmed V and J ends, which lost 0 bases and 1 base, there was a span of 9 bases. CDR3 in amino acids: CASSDSHRENTGELFF. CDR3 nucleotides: TGTGCCAGCAGTGACTCCCACAGGGAGAACACCGGGGAGCTGTTTTTT.

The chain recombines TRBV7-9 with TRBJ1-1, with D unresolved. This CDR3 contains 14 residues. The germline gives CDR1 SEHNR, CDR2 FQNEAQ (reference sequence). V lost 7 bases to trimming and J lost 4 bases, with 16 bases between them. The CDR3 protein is CASTDYLEGTEAFF. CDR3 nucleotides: TGTGCCAGCACCGATTATCTTGAGGGCACTGAAGCTTTCTTT.